These 8 T cell receptor beta chains were all obtained from the same sample, sequenced in a study of T cells in Graves' hyperthyroidism and ophthalmopathy. Amplification of TCR beta CDR3 regions used RNA as the template. Primed by the HTBI set, a first-round RT-PCR was run on the TCR CDR3. TCRdb passed the multiplex PCR reads through MiXCR, listing each CDR3 protein once. The profile covers around 570,000 distinct CDR3 sequences, with approximately 20% appearing a single time and about 50% taken by the ten largest. Sequenced: blood. The receptors derive from a man aged 40-49 years with Graves' ophthalmopathy.

There are a few counts of this clonotype. V and J are TRBV10-3 and TRBJ2-2; 9 bases fit TRBD2. This CDR3 has 16 residues. V was pared by 10 bases and J by 1 base, with 10 bases of the junction left unmatched. Germline CDR1 ENHRY, CDR2 SYGVKD. CDR3 amino acids: CATTATSGLNTGELFF. The CDR3 DNA sequence: TGTGCCACTACGGCGACTAGCGGTCTGAACACCGGGGAGCTGTTTTTT.

The chain couples TRBV12-3 or TRBV12-4 to TRBJ1-3; TRBD1 is a possible D gene (5 bases). V was shortened by 7 bases and J by 0 bases, with 16 bases between the two germline ends. The CDR3 totals 16 residues. CDR3 DNA sequence: TGTGCCAGCACGCCTTTGGTACAGGTCTCTGGAAACACCATATATTTT. Residues: CASTPLVQVSGNTIYF.

This clonotype was seen more than once but under ten times. The genes are TRBV6-1 and TRBJ2-3; D gene ambiguous. V lost 5 bases, J lost 4 bases, and 7 bases lay in between. Germline CDR1 and CDR2: MNHNS and SASEGT. This CDR3 spans 12 amino acids. CDR3 bases: TGTGCCAGCAGTTACGGCCCAGATACGCAGTATTTT. This translates into CASSYGPDTQYF.

This clonotype was recorded a few times. J is TRBJ2-3 and V is TRBV15; TRBD2 matches 11 bases. The CDR3 extends over 14 amino acids. J lost 6 bases, V lost 3 bases, and 2 bases had no gene match. Germline-derived CDR1 and CDR2 are LNHNV and YYDKDF (reference sequence). CDR3: CATSSGTSGDTQYF. The CDR3 nucleotides are TGTGCCACCAGCAGCGGGACTAGCGGCGATACGCAGTATTTT.

The rearrangement joins TRBV10-2 to TRBJ2-7; 7 positions match TRBD2. Germline loops: CDR1 WSHSY, CDR2 SAAADI. J lost 5 bases, V lost 0 bases, and 4 bases had no gene match. The CDR3 is 14 residues long. The CDR3 reads CASSESGGFHEQYF. CDR3 coding DNA: TGCGCCAGCAGTGAGTCGGGAGGGTTCCACGAGCAGTACTTC.

Comments on this clonotype: A much bigger clone sits one base away, suggesting this may be a read error. The V gene is TRBV28, the J gene TRBJ2-7, with 11 nucleotides matching TRBD2. After removal of 6 bases from V and 5 bases from J, the junction contained 12 bases not matched to a gene. This CDR3 contains 16 residues. Germline V gives CDR1 MDHEN, CDR2 SYDVKM. The DNA for the CDR3 is TGTGCCAGCAGGGCTACACTAGCGGGAGTTATGCACGAGCAGTACTTC. It yields the protein CASRATLAGVMHEQYF.

This clonotype has at least ten counts. The chain combines TRBV28 with TRBJ2-3, with D perhaps TRBD2 (5 bases). Between the trimmed V and J ends, which lost 4 bases and 4 bases, there was a span of 18 bases. This CDR3 spans 16 amino acids. CDR1 is MDHEN and CDR2 is SYDVKM in the germline V gene. Here the CDR3 DNA reads TGTGCCAGCAGTTACGAACCAGGCCCAGCGGCAGATACGCAGTATTTT. Its protein product is CASSYEPGPAADTQYF. The full variable domain, with the rest looked up from reference TRBV28 and TRBJ2-3, is DVKVTQSSRYLVKRTGEKVFLECVQDMDHENMFWYRQDPGLGLRLIYFSYDVKMKEKGDIPEGYSVSREKKERFSLILESASTNQTSMYLCASSYEPGPAADTQYFGPGTRLTVL.

The V call is TRBV24-1, the J call TRBJ2-6, with D possibly matching TRBD1 (6 bases). Germline V gene sequence: CDR1 KGHDR, CDR2 SFDVKD. Trimming pared 3 bases from V and 3 bases from J, leaving 11 bases between. CDR3 length: 16 residues. The CDR3 DNA reads TGTGCCACCAGTGATACAACAGGGAATGGGGCCAACGTCCTGACTTTC. Its translation is CATSDTTGNGANVLTF.